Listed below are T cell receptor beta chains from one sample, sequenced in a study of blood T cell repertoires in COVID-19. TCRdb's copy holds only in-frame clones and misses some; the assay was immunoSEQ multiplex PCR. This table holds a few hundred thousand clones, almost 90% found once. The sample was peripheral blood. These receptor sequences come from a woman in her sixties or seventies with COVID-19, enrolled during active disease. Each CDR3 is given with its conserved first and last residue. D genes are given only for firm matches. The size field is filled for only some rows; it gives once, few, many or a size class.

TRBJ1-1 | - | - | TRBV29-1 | TGCAGCGTTGTCGGAACAGCCATGAACACTGAAGCTTTCTTT | CSVVGTAMNTEAFF
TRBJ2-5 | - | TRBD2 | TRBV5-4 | TGTGCCAGCAGCTCTCTAGCGGGGGGGATCAGAGAGACCCAGTACTTC | CASSSLAGGIRETQYF
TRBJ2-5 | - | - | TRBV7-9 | TGTGCCAGCAGCTTAGCGCAGGGTTTCCAAGAGACCCAGTACTTC | CASSLAQGFQETQYF
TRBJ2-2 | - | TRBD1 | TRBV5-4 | TGTGCCAGCAGCTTATCAGGGGGAGCTAACACCGGGGAGCTGTTTTTT | CASSLSGGANTGELFF
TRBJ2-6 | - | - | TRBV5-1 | TGCGCCAGCAGCCTTAAAAGCCTCTTCCCCTTTAGCGCTGGGGCCAACGTCCTGACTTTC | CASSLKSLFPFSAGANVLTF
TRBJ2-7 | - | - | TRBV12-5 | TGTGCTAGTGGTTTGGCTCACAGGGCCTCCTCCTACGAGCAGTACTTC | CASGLAHRASSYEQYF
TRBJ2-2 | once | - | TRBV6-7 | TGTGCCAGCAGTCCCCCGGGGGCCGGGGAGCTGTTTTTT | CASSPPGAGELFF
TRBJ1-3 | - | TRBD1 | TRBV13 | TGTGCCAGCAGCTTAGAGGGACAGGGGGCTGGAAACACCATATATTTT | CASSLEGQGAGNTIYF
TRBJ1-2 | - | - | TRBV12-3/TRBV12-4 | TGTGCCAGCAGGACTGCCTATGGCTACACCTTC | CASRTAYGYTF
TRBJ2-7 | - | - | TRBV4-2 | TGTGCCAGCAGCCAAGATAGTACCAGGGCGGCCCACGAGCAGTACTTC | CASSQDSTRAAHEQYF
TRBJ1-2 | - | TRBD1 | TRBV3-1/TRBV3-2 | TGTGCCAGCAGCCCAACGGGACAGGGGCCCCTTGCTAACTATGGCTACACCTTC | CASSPTGQGPLANYGYTF
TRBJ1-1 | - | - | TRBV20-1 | TGCAGTGCTCCCGGGACATCTGAAGCTTTCTTT | CSAPGTSEAFF
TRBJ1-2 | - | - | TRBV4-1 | TGCGCCAGCAGCCAAGCGGAGGGGAACTATGGCTACACCTTC | CASSQAEGNYGYTF
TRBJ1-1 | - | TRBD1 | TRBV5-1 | TGCGCCAGCAGTTCCGGACAGGGGCGACTAATGAACACTGAAGCTTTCTTT | CASSSGQGRLMNTEAFF
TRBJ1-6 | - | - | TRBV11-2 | TGTGCCAGCAGCTTGGGCCCCGGGGAGAGCTCCTATAATTCACCCCTCCACTTT | CASSLGPGESSYNSPLHF
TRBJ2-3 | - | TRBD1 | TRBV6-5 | TGTGCCAGCAGTCCCGGGACAGGGTATGATACGCAGTATTTT | CASSPGTGYDTQYF
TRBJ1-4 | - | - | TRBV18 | TGTGCCAGCTCACCGGTAGCTGCAACTAATGAAAAACTGTTTTTT | CASSPVAATNEKLFF
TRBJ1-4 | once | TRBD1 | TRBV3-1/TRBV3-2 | TGTGCCAGCAGCCCACCATTTGGGACAGGGGACGAAAAACTGTTTTTT | CASSPPFGTGDEKLFF
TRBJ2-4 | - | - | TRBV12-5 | TGTGCTAGTGCTTACCTAACAGGAACCAAAAACATTCAGTACTTC | CASAYLTGTKNIQYF
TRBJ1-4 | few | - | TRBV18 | TGTGCCAGCTCCCCTGTGGAGGCTGGTGAAAAACTGTTTTTT | CASSPVEAGEKLFF
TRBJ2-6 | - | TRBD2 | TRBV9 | TGTGCCAGCAGCGACCCGGGGCGGGGGGACCCCTCTGGGGCCAACGTCCTGACTTTC | CASSDPGRGDPSGANVLTF
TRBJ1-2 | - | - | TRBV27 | TGTGCCAGCATGGGGCCCAGCCGACGTACTAACTATGGCTACACCTTC | CASMGPSRRTNYGYTF
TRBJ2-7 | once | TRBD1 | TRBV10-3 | TGTGCCACGAACCGGGACAGGTTATACGAGCAGTACTTC | CATNRDRLYEQYF
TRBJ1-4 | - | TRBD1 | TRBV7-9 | TGTGCCAGCGGCAGGGGGCCTAATGAAAAACTGTTTTTT | CASGRGPNEKLFF
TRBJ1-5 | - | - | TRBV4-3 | TGCGCCAGCAGCCAAGGGGCGGGACAGCCCCAGCATTTT | CASSQGAGQPQHF
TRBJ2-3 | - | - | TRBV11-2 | TGTGCCAGCAGCCCAACGGGACTCTACACAGATACGCAGTATTTT | CASSPTGLYTDTQYF
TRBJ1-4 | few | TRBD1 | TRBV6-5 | TGTGCCAGCAGTAGGGGGCTGACTAATGAAAAACTGTTTTTT | CASSRGLTNEKLFF
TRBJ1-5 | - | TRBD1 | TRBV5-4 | TGTGCCAGCAGCTTACAGGGGGATAGCAATCAGCCCCAGCATTTT | CASSLQGDSNQPQHF
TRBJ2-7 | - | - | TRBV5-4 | TGTGCCAGCAGCCCGACACCTGAGGGCGAGCAGTACTTC | CASSPTPEGEQYF
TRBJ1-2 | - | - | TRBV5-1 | TGCGCCAGCAGCTTGGACCAACCCCGAGGCTATGGCTACACCTTC | CASSLDQPRGYGYTF
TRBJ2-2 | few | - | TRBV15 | TGTGCCACCAGCAGAGATGGTCTCGGACTCAGGAACACCGGGGAGCTGTTTTTT | CATSRDGLGLRNTGELFF
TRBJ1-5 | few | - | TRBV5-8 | TGTGCCAGCAGCTTTGGCAGTTTTTATCAGCCCCAGCATTTT | CASSFGSFYQPQHF
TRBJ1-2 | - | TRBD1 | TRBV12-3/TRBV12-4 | TGTGCCAGCAGGACAGGGGGTTATGGCTACACCTTC | CASRTGGYGYTF
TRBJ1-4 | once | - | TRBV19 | TGTGCCAGTAGTATCAGGGCCTTCCAACGGCCAGAAAAACTGTTTTTT | CASSIRAFQRPEKLFF
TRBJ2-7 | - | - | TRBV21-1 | TGTGCCAGCAGCAAACGAGACAGGGATAGGTACGAGCAGTACTTC | CASSKRDRDRYEQYF
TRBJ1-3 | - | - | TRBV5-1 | TGCGCCAGCAGCTCCGGAGACTCTGGAAACACCATATATTTT | CASSSGDSGNTIYF
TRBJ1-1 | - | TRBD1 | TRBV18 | TGTGCCAGCTCACCGGACAGGGGGTACGGAGCTTTCTTT | CASSPDRGYGAFF
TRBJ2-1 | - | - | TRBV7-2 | TGTGCCAGCAGCTTAAACTGGCAGGGGAGATACAATGAGCAGTTCTTC | CASSLNWQGRYNEQFF
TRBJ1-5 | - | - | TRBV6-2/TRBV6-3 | TGTGCCAGCAGTTACTTCGGGGACAATCAGCCCCAGCATTTT | CASSYFGDNQPQHF
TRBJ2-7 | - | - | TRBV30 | TGTGCCTGGAGTGTAATGAGAAGCTCCTACGAGCAGTACTTC | CAWSVMRSSYEQYF
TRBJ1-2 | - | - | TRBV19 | TGTGCCAGCATAATGCGTTTCGGGGTGTCGGGGGACCATGGCTACACCTTC | CASIMRFGVSGDHGYTF
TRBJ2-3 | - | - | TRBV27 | TGTGCCAGCTTGAAACAGGGGAGGACAGATACGCAGTATTTT | CASLKQGRTDTQYF
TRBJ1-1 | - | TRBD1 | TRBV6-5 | TGTGCCAGCAGTTACCCCGGACAGGGTAACACTGAAGCTTTCTTT | CASSYPGQGNTEAFF
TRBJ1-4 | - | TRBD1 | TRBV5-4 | TGTGCCAGCAGCTGGGGACAGGGGGTTGAAAAACTGTTTTTT | CASSWGQGVEKLFF
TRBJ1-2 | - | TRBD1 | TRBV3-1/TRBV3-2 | TGTGCCAGCAGCCAAGATCTTGGACAGGGGGCGGATGGCTACACCTTC | CASSQDLGQGADGYTF
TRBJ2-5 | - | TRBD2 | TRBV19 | TGTGCCAGTAGTTTTCGAGCGGGGGAGCAAGAGACCCAGTACTTC | CASSFRAGEQETQYF
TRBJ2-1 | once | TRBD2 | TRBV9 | TGTGCCAGCAGCTTGGGACTAGCGGGGGTAAATGAGCAGTTCTTC | CASSLGLAGVNEQFF
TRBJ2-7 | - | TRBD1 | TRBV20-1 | TGCAGTGCGAGTTCCGGGACAGGGGTGGGTGAGCAGTACTTC | CSASSGTGVGEQYF
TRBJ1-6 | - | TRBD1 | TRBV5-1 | TGCGCCAGCAGCCACGGACAGGGTGTCGAGTCACCCCTCCACTTT | CASSHGQGVESPLHF
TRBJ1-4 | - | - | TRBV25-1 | TGTGCCAGCAGTCCCGACGGGCGGGCAAAACTGTTTTTT | CASSPDGRAKLFF
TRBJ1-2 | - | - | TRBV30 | TGTGCCTGGAGTGGCCAGGGGCATGGCTACACCTTC | CAWSGQGHGYTF
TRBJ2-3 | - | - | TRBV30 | TGTGCCTGCTCCGGACTCAGTGGGGTTGGCGATACGCAGTATTTT | CACSGLSGVGDTQYF
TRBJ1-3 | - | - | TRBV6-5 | TGTGCCAGCAGTTACTCCCTGTCCGGGACATCTCGCCGCATATATTTT | CASSYSLSGTSRRIYF
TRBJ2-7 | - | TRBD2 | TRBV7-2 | TGTGCCAGCAGCCCCCAAAGACTAGCTTCCAACTCCTACGAGCAGTACTTC | CASSPQRLASNSYEQYF
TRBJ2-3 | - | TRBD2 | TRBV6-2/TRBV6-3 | TGTGCCAGCAGTTCACACCTTTATGGACTAGCGATTACAGATACGCAGTATTTT | CASSSHLYGLAITDTQYF
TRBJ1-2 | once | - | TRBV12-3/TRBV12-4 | TGTGCCAGCAGTTTCGGGGTTAGCTATGGCTACACCTTC | CASSFGVSYGYTF
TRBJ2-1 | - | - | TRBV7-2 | TGTGCCAGCAGTCAAAGCAGGGTGTCCTACAATGAGCAGTTCTTC | CASSQSRVSYNEQFF